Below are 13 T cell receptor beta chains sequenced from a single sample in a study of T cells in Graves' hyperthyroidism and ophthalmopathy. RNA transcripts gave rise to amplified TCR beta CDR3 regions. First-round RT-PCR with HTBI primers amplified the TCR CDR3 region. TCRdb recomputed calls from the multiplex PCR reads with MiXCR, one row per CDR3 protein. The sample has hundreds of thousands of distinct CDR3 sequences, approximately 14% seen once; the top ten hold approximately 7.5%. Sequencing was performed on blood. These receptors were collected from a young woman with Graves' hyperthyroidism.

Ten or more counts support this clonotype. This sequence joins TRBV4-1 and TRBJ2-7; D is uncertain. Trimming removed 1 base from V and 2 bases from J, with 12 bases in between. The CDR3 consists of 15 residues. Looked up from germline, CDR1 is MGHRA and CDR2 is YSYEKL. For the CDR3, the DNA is TGCGCCAGCAGCCAAGGAGGATTTATGGCCTACGAGCAGTACTTC. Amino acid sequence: CASSQGGFMAYEQYF.

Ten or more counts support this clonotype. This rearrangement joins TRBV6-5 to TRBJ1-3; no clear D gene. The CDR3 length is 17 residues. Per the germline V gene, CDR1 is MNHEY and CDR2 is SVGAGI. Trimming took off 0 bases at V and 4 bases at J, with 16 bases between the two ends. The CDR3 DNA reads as TGTGCCAGCAGTTACTCGAGTAGGGCCGCTAGGGGAAACACCATATATTTT. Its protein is CASSYSSRAARGNTIYF.

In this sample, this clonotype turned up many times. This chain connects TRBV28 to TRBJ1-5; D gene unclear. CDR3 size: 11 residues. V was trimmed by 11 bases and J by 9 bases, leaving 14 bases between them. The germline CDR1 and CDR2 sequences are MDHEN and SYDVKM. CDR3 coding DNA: TGTGCCGCACAAGATACGAGGCCCCAGCATTTT. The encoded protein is CAAQDTRPQHF.

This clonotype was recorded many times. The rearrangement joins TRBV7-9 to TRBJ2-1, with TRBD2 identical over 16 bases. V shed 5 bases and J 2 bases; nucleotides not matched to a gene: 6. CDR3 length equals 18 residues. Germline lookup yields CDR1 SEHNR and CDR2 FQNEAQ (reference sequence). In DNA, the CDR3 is TGTGCCAGCAGCCCCGGGACTAGCGGGGGGGGAACCTACAATGAGCAGTTCTTC. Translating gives CASSPGTSGGGTYNEQFF.

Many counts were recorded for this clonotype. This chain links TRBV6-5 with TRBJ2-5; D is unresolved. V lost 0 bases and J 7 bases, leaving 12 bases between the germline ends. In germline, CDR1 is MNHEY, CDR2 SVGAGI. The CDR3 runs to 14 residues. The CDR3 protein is CASSYSATSGTQYF. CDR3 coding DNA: TGTGCCAGCAGTTACTCGGCCACATCCGGGACCCAGTACTTC.

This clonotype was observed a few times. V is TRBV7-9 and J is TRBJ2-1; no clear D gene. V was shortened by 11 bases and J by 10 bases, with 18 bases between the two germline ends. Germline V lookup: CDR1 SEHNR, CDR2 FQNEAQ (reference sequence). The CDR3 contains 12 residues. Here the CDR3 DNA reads TGTGCCCCCGTCCCAATACTTGGGGAGCAGTTCTTC. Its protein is CAPVPILGEQFF.

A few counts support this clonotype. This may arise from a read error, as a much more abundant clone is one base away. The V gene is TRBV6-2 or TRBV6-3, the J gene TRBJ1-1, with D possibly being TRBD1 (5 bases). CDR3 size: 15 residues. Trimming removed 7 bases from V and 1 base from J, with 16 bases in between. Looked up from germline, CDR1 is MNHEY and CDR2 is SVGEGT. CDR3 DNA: TGTGCCAGCACCACCCCGGGGCCTACGAACACTGAAGCTTTCTTT. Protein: CASTTPGPTNTEAFF.

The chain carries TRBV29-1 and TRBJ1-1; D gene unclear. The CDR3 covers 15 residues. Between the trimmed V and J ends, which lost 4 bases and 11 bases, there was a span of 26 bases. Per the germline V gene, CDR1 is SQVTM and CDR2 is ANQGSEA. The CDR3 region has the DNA TGCAGCGTTGTCCTGATAGGACCGGCGGGTCGTATGGCTTTCTTT. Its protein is CSVVLIGPAGRMAFF.

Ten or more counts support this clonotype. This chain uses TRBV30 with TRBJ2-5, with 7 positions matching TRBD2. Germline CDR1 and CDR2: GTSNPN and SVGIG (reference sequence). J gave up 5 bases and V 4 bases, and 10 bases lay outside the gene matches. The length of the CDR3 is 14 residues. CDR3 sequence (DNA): TGTGCCTGGACTTGGCCGGGGGGTCGGGAGACCCAGTACTTC. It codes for CAWTWPGGRETQYF.

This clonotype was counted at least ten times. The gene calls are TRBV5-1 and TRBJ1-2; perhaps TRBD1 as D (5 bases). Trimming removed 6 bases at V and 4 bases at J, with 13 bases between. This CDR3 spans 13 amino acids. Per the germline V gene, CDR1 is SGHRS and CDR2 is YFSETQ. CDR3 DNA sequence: TGCGCCAGCACCCTCGGGGGGTCCTATGGCTACACCTTC. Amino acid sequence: CASTLGGSYGYTF.

The CDR3 coding sequence is TGTGCCAGCAGCCAGGGACTAGCGGCCTACGAGCAGTACTTC. Translated, it gives CASSQGLAAYEQYF. The rearrangement joins TRBV7-2 to TRBJ2-7; 11 bases map to TRBD2. CDR1 and CDR2 (germline): SGHTA, FQGNSA. The V segment lost 5 bases and the J segment 2 bases; nucleotides outside the gene matches: 2. CDR3 length equals 14 residues.

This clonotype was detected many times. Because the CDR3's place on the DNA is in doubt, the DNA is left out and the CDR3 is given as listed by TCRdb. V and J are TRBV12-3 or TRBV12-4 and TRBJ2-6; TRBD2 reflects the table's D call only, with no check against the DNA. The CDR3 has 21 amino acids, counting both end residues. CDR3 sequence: CASSTSGLAGGPRPGANVLTF.

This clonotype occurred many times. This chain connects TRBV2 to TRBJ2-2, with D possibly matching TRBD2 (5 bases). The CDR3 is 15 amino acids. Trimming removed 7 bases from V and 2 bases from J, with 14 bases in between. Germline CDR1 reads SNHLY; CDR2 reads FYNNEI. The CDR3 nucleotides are TGTGCCAGCAACGGTGGAGCGGAAAACACCGGGGAGCTGTTTTTT. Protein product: CASNGGAENTGELFF.